A single T cell receptor beta chain is shown here with its context. Its antigen is not known. Unique molecular identifiers were used in preparing the TCRbeta library. TCRdb recomputed calls from the PCR reads with MiXCR, one row per CDR3 protein. This sample has over 200,000 distinct CDR3 sequences, with about a tenth found just once. This record belongs to a study of T-cell reconstitution after alpha-beta-depleted transplantation in children. CDR3 length: 15 amino acids. V lost 7 bases and J lost 1; bases outside the gene matches: 8. The V gene's germline CDR1 is LNHDA and CDR2 SQIVND (reference sequence). Regarding the study as a whole: Hyperexpanded clones declined; after one year, newly produced T cells mostly supplied diversity.

The sequences come from PBMCs, collected before TCRalphabeta/CD19-depleted stem cell transplant. The chain employs TRBV19 and TRBJ1-1, with 8 bases fitting TRBD1. This TCR derives from a child younger than two with acute myeloid leukemia, due to receive a stem cell transplant. The CDR3 spells CASKRGQEGNTEAFF. Here the CDR3 DNA reads TGTGCCAGTAAAAGGGGACAGGAGGGGAACACTGAAGCTTTCTTT.